A single sample gave rise to the 12 T cell receptor beta chains below, sequenced in a study of cytomegalovirus exposure and HLA in healthy donors. A multiplex PCR was run with 60 Vbeta primers and 13 Jbeta primers. The repertoire was sequenced with immunoSEQ multiplex PCR; TCRdb's copy has only in-frame clones and lacks some. The table records around 170,000 clones, approximately 78% of them present only once. The sequenced sample consisted of PBMCs. The source of these receptors is a woman aged 18-29 years in good health and CMV-seronegative.

This chain joins TRBV6-5 and TRBJ1-2; weak D call: TRBD1 (5 bases). Trimming shortened V by 0 bases and J by 8 bases, and 16 bases separated the two germline ends. The CDR3 is 15 amino acids. Germline V gives CDR1 MNHEY, CDR2 SVGAGI. Here the CDR3 reads CASSYSKGGGLGYTF. Here the CDR3 DNA reads TGTGCCAGCAGTTACTCGAAAGGCGGGGGATTGGGCTACACCTTC.

The CDR3 sequence: CASSGRRTDTQYF. As DNA, the CDR3 is TGTGCCAGTTCCGGGAGACGCACAGATACGCAGTATTTT. This chain links TRBV19 with TRBJ2-3; maybe TRBD2 (6 bases). The V gene lost 8 bases and the J gene lost 1 base, with 10 bases spanning the gap. Per germline, CDR1 LNHDA and CDR2 SQIVND (reference sequence). This CDR3 is built from 13 residues.

This chain joins TRBV28 and TRBJ2-7; D remains ambiguous. CDR3 length: 12 amino acids. Germline-derived CDR1 and CDR2 are MDHEN and SYDVKM. Deletions cut 6 bases from V and 4 bases from J, with 10 bases between. CDR3 nucleotide sequence: TGTGCCAGCAGCCTATACCCTTACGAGCAGTACTTC. This codes for CASSLYPYEQYF.

A remark on this clone: Relative to the germline gene, one junction end is altered; a read error may explain this. The CDR3 here is CASSQGGGLLIF. The CDR3 DNA is TGCGCCAGCAGTCAGGGTGGGGGGTTGTTGATCTTC. The V and J genes are TRBV4-3 and TRBJ2-1; perhaps TRBD2 as D (6 bases). The CDR3 is 12 residues long. Germline V CDR1 and CDR2: LGHNA, YSLEER.

This clone was picked up one time. The chain recombines TRBV7-3 with TRBJ2-6; 7 nucleotides agree with TRBD1. Germline lookup yields CDR1 SGHTA and CDR2 FQGTGA. Losses at the gene ends were 2 bases for V and 0 bases for J; bases not matched to a gene: 7. CDR3 length equals 18 residues. CDR3 in amino acids: CASSLRGQLSSGANVLTF. The DNA for the CDR3 is TGTGCCAGCAGCTTACGGGGACAGCTCAGCTCTGGGGCCAACGTCCTGACTTTC.

The rearrangement uses TRBV29-1 and TRBJ2-5; D possibly corresponds to TRBD2 (6 bases). Trimming removed 4 bases at V and 2 bases at J, with 11 bases between. The CDR3 runs 13 residues. Germline CDR1 and CDR2: SQVTM and ANQGSEA. The CDR3 loop reads CSVASDRQETQYF. The CDR3 bases are TGCAGCGTTGCTAGCGACCGACAAGAGACCCAGTACTTC.

This chain connects TRBV19 to TRBJ2-7; possibly TRBD2 for D (6 bases). CDR3 size: 14 residues. From germline, CDR1 is LNHDA and CDR2 SQIVND (reference sequence). V was cut by 7 bases and J by 2 bases, with 15 bases left in between. The CDR3 sequence: CASISGQPPYEQYF. CDR3 nucleotides: TGTGCCAGTATCAGCGGGCAACCTCCCTACGAGCAGTACTTC.

This clone was found a few times. The V gene is TRBV13, the J gene TRBJ2-3; no firm D call. The CDR3 runs 13 residues. V was cut by 3 bases and J by 4 bases, with 8 bases left in between. Germline assignment: CDR1 PRHDT and CDR2 FYEKMQ (reference sequence). The CDR3 sequence: CASSFLGPDTQYF. CDR3 in DNA: TGTGCCAGCAGCTTTCTAGGTCCAGATACGCAGTATTTT.

The chain links TRBV7-6 to TRBJ1-5, with D maybe TRBD1 (5 bases). V lost 6 bases and J 7 bases, leaving 13 bases between the germline ends. The CDR3 spans 13 residues. Germline V gene lookup returns CDR1 SGHVS and CDR2 FNYEAQ. The chain's CDR3 is CASSFGGEQPQHF. The CDR3 DNA reads as TGTGCCAGCAGTTTTGGGGGGGAGCAGCCCCAGCATTTT.

This sequence joins TRBV29-1 and TRBJ1-3; tentative D call: TRBD1 (5 bases). V lost 6 bases to trimming and J lost 3 bases, with 18 bases between them. The length of the CDR3 is 15 residues. Germline CDR1 SQVTM, CDR2 ANQGSEA. The DNA for the CDR3 is TGCAGCGTAGAACGGCGGGGGGGAAATGGAAACACCATATATTTT. It encodes CSVERRGGNGNTIYF.

This clone was counted between two and nine times. This chain joins TRBV6-1 and TRBJ2-3; D perhaps matches TRBD2 (5 bases). V was shortened by 2 bases and J by 8 bases, with 11 bases between the two germline ends. CDR3 length: 13 residues. CDR1 is MNHNS, CDR2 SASEGT, per germline. In nucleotides, the CDR3 is TGTGCCAGCAGTGAATTGAATGAGGGTACGCAGTATTTT. Translated: CASSELNEGTQYF.

The gene calls are TRBV29-1 and TRBJ1-1; D is undetermined. Trimming removed 1 base from V and 1 base from J, with 13 bases in between. This CDR3 spans 15 amino acids. Germline V CDR1 and CDR2: SQVTM, ANQGSEA. The CDR3 DNA reads as TGCAGCGTTGAAGGGCAACCTGAGGGGAACACTGAAGCTTTCTTT. The encoded protein is CSVEGQPEGNTEAFF.